The 20 T cell receptor beta chains reported below all come from one sample, sequenced in a study of radiotherapy plus CTLA-4 blockade in lung cancer (dated by TCRdb to about 2018). The library relied on the immunoSEQ multiplex PCR assay. Drawn from immuneACCESS, this table holds only the in-frame rearrangements with V and J called that TCRdb kept. Clones are partly lost; checked studies trace under half to an unresolved V gene and leave the rest unexplained. This sample holds 45,000 to 55,000 clones; around four fifths were observed only once. Roughly 3.4% of the sample lies in the top ten. Sequencing used peripheral blood, obtained from a patient treated with radiotherapy plus ipilimumab. These receptors were collected from a human donor with non-small cell lung cancer who had stable disease on radiotherapy plus ipilimumab.

The chain employs TRBV19 and TRBJ1-3; D might be TRBD1 (5 bases). This CDR3 has 14 amino acids. Trimming pared 4 bases from V and 1 base from J, leaving 8 bases between. Germline loops: CDR1 LNHDA, CDR2 SQIVND (reference sequence). The CDR3 DNA is TGTGCCAGTAGTACGGCAGGGTCTGGAAACACCATATATTTT. This codes for CASSTAGSGNTIYF.

The sample holds one count of this clone. The rearrangement joins TRBV30 to TRBJ2-1; 8 bases agree with TRBD2. Germline V gene lookup returns CDR1 GTSNPN and CDR2 SVGIG (reference sequence). V shed 0 bases, J shed 8 bases, and the junction held 9 bases outside the gene matches. The CDR3 is made up of 15 amino acids. The CDR3 region has the DNA TGTGCCTGGAGTGTACCAGCGGGAGTGTCCGATGAGCAGTTCTTC. Translation gives CAWSVPAGVSDEQFF.

Written as DNA, the CDR3 is TGTGCCAGCAGCGTTGAGGGCGAGTATCCTAACTATGGCTACACCTTC. Translating it yields CASSVEGEYPNYGYTF. The V and J genes are TRBV9 and TRBJ1-2; D is undetermined. V lost 2 bases to trimming and J lost 0 bases, with 14 bases between them. The CDR3 has 16 amino acids. From germline, CDR1 is SGDLS and CDR2 YYNGEE.

This clone is a singleton in its sample. The chain has TRBV6-5 and TRBJ1-3; a weak D match, TRBD1 (5 bases). The V gene's germline CDR1 is MNHEY and CDR2 SVGAGI. The V end lost 5 bases, the J end lost 3 bases, and 14 bases lay between the germline ends. The CDR3 extends over 15 amino acids. The CDR3 bases are TGTGCCAGCAGTCTCCAGGGTTTCGGTGGAAACACCATATATTTT. Its protein product is CASSLQGFGGNTIYF.

The rearrangement links TRBV28 to TRBJ2-5, with TRBD2 matching over 11 bases. Germline V lookup: CDR1 MDHEN, CDR2 SYDVKM. The CDR3 length is 15 residues. Trimming took 10 bases from V and 1 from J; bases not matched to a gene: 8. The CDR3 protein is CAILRTSGSQETQYF. The CDR3 nucleotides are TGTGCCATCCTACGGACTAGCGGGTCCCAAGAGACCCAGTACTTC.

This chain links TRBV7-6 with TRBJ1-2; D is perhaps TRBD1 (6 bases). Between the trimmed V and J ends, which lost 5 bases and 3 bases, there was a span of 16 bases. This CDR3 has 15 amino acids. Germline values: CDR1 SGHVS, CDR2 FNYEAQ. The CDR3 region has the DNA TGTGCCAGCAGCAGCATCAGGGGTAAACACTATGGCTACACCTTC. Its translation: CASSSIRGKHYGYTF.

The gene calls are TRBV11-1 and TRBJ1-2; tentative D call: TRBD1 (6 bases). Looked up from germline, CDR1 is SGHAT and CDR2 is FQDESV (reference sequence). Trimming took off 4 bases at V and 7 bases at J, with 19 bases between the two ends. The CDR3 sequence is 15 residues long. The CDR3 region has the DNA TGTGCCAGCAGCTCACACAGGGAAGAGCCAGGTGGCTACACCTTC. Its protein is CASSSHREEPGGYTF.

This rearrangement joins TRBV7-5 to TRBJ2-2; no DNA check was done on the table's D call, TRBD1. TRBV7-5 constitutes a pseudogene. The CDR3 sequence is 18 residues long. Here the CDR3 reads CVRSLGKIRGPPTGELFF. The CDR3 DNA follows: TGTGTCAGAAGCTTAGGAAAGATCAGGGGGCCTCCCACCGGGGAGCTGTTTTTT.

The chain links TRBV28 to TRBJ1-5, with TRBD1 as a possible D gene (5 bases). The V end was cut by 5 bases, the J end by 6 bases, with 8 bases between. The CDR3 has 12 residues. Per germline, CDR1 MDHEN and CDR2 SYDVKM. CDR3 amino acids: CASSRGGQPQHF. The CDR3 DNA reads TGTGCCAGCAGTCGGGGGGGTCAGCCCCAGCATTTT.

This clone was counted a few times. J is TRBJ1-5 and V is TRBV7-2; D is ambiguous. The CDR3 has 14 amino acids. V lost 5 bases and J lost 4, with 12 bases in between. Germline CDR1 is SGHTA and CDR2 is FQGNSA. CDR3: CASSPRVSNQPQHF. The DNA for the CDR3 is TGTGCCAGCAGCCCGAGAGTAAGTAATCAGCCCCAGCATTTT.

This clone was seen a few times. V and J are TRBV21-1 and TRBJ1-5; the table's D gene call, TRBD1, was not cross checked with the DNA. TRBV21-1 is a pseudogene locus. This CDR3 region has 14 residues. CDR3 in DNA: TGTGCCAGCAGCGGTAGGGACAGAGTTCAGCCCCAGCATTTT. Protein: CASSGRDRVQPQHF.

This clone showed up just a few times. The rearrangement uses TRBV12-5 and TRBJ2-3; D remains unclear. This CDR3 is 11 amino acids long. V lost 4 bases, J lost 4 bases, and 3 bases lay in between. Looked up from germline, CDR1 is LGHNT and CDR2 is FRNRAP. The CDR3 coding sequence is TGTGCTAGTGGTTCTGCAGATACGCAGTATTTT. Its translation is CASGSADTQYF.

The V gene is TRBV7-2, the J gene TRBJ2-7, with 9 bases lining up with TRBD1. The CDR3 extends over 14 amino acids. The trim removed 5 bases at V and 4 bases at J, leaving 6 bases unmatched. The germline CDR1 and CDR2 sequences are SGHTA and FQGNSA. CDR3 protein: CASSLGQGQYEQYF. CDR3 DNA: TGTGCCAGCAGCCTGGGACAGGGACAATACGAGCAGTACTTC.

V and J are TRBV7-2 and TRBJ2-3; 7 positions agree with TRBD2. V was clipped by 2 bases and J by 4 bases; unmatched bases: 15. The CDR3 loop spans 18 amino acids. Germline V gene lookup returns CDR1 SGHTA and CDR2 FQGNSA. Here the CDR3 reads CASSLTPPGTGGPDTQYF. The CDR3 DNA reads as TGTGCCAGCAGCTTAACGCCCCCTGGGACGGGAGGTCCAGATACGCAGTATTTT. Supplemented by reference TRBV7-2 and TRBJ2-3, the full variable domain reads GAGVSQSPSNKVTEKGKDVELRCDPISGHTALYWYRQSLGQGLEFLIYFQGNSAPDKSGLPSDRFSAERTGGSVSTLTIQRTQQEDSAVYLCASSLTPPGTGGPDTQYFGPGTRLTVL.

The rearrangement uses TRBV28 and TRBJ1-2, with 8 positions matching TRBD1. The germline V gene has CDR1 MDHEN and CDR2 SYDVKM. The trim removed 6 bases at V and 4 bases at J, leaving 4 bases unmatched. This CDR3 has 13 amino acids. The CDR3 coding sequence is TGTGCCAGCAGGCCCGGGACAGGCTATGGCTACACCTTC. Its translation: CASRPGTGYGYTF.

The chain joins TRBV19 to TRBJ1-1; possible D gene TRBD1, 5 bases. The CDR3 loop spans 14 amino acids. Germline CDR1 LNHDA, CDR2 SQIVND (reference sequence). The V and J ends lost 3 bases and 1 base respectively, with 9 bases between them. DNA of the CDR3: TGTGCCAGTAGTATGGGACTCCGGAACACTGAAGCTTTCTTT. Translating gives CASSMGLRNTEAFF.

J is TRBJ2-7 and V is TRBV27; D not certain. The J call is uncertain, as TRBJ2-1 better fits the DNA end. CDR1 is MNHEY and CDR2 is SMNVEV in the germline V gene (reference sequence). The CDR3 length is 13 residues. The CDR3: CASSLSLDNEQFF. The DNA for the CDR3 is TGTGCCAGCAGTTTATCCCTGGACAATGAGCAGTTCTTC.

This chain links TRBV19 with TRBJ1-1, with D hard to call. Deletions cut 1 base from V and 0 bases from J, with 6 bases between. Germline CDR1 and CDR2: LNHDA and SQIVND (reference sequence). The CDR3 sequence is 14 residues long. CDR3 DNA: TGTGCCAGTAGTATAGGGAGAGTGAACACTGAAGCTTTCTTT. This gives the protein CASSIGRVNTEAFF.

This chain joins TRBV5-1 and TRBJ2-5; the D gene is possibly TRBD2 (5 bases). V shed 0 bases and J shed 0 bases, with 6 bases lying between them. Germline assignment: CDR1 SGHRS and CDR2 YFSETQ. The CDR3 is 14 amino acids. The CDR3 is CASSLVGDQETQYF. Written as DNA, the CDR3 is TGCGCCAGCAGCTTGGTCGGGGACCAAGAGACCCAGTACTTC.

The V gene is TRBV9, the J gene TRBJ1-2, with 10 bases fitting TRBD1. The CDR3 spans 16 residues. The germline V gene encodes CDR1 SGDLS and CDR2 YYNGEE. The V segment lost 4 bases and the J segment 8 bases; nucleotides outside the gene matches: 14. CDR3 sequence (DNA): TGTGCCAGCAGCTCCGACCTGGGACAGGGGACGAGGGGCTACACCTTC. Its translation: CASSSDLGQGTRGYTF. The full variable domain, rest sourced from reference TRBV9 and TRBJ1-2, is DSGVTQTPKHLITATGQRVTLRCSPRSGDLSVYWYQQSLDQGLQFLIQYYNGEERAKGNILERFSAQQFPDLHSELNLSSLELGDSALYFCASSSDLGQGTRGYTFGSGTRLTVV.